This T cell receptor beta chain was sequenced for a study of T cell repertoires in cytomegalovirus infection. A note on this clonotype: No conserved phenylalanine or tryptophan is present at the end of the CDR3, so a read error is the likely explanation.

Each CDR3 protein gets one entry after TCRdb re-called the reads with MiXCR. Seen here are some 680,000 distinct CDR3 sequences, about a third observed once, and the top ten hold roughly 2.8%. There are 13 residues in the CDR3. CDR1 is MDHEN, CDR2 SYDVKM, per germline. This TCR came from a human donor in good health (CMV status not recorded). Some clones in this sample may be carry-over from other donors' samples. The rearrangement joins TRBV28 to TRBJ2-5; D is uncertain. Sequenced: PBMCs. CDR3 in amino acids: CAISSEMRETQYL. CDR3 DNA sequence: TGTGCCATCAGTTCCGAGATGAGGGAGACCCAGTACTTA.